Sequencing of this TCR beta chain was carried out in a study of fetal regulatory T cell absence and autoimmunity. Overall study context: The IPEX patients lacked clinical diabetes but had exocrine pancreas autoimmunity.

As for this clone: Its target is not known.

This was a survey-level run. Sequencing was performed with immunoSEQ multiplex PCR; in TCRdb, only in-frame clones are kept and a portion is missing. This sample has 95,000 or so clones, with approximately 75% found just once. V shed 10 bases and J 8 bases; nucleotides not matched to a gene: 13. This CDR3 is 13 amino acids long. Per germline, CDR1 SEHNR and CDR2 FQNEAQ (reference sequence). Findings of the study overall: Antigen-driven pancreatic autoimmunity before birth in IPEX was inferred from oligoclonal enrichment. Pancreas TCRs were oligoclonally enriched versus cord blood, some clones over 80-fold.

The source material was pancreas tissue. The sequence was collected from a male donor with IPEX syndrome. The chain uses TRBV7-9 and TRBJ1-2; TRBD1 matches at 7 bases. The chain's CDR3 is CAIIPPTGKGYTF. The DNA for the CDR3 is TGTGCCATCATTCCACCGACAGGGAAAGGCTACACCTTC. Full variable domain (rest looked up from reference TRBV7-9 and TRBJ1-2): DTGVSQNPRHKITKRGQNVTFRCDPISEHNRLYWYRQTLGQGPEFLTYFQNEAQLEKSRLLSDRFSAERPKGSFSTLEIQRTEQGDSAMYLCAIIPPTGKGYTFGSGTRLTVV.